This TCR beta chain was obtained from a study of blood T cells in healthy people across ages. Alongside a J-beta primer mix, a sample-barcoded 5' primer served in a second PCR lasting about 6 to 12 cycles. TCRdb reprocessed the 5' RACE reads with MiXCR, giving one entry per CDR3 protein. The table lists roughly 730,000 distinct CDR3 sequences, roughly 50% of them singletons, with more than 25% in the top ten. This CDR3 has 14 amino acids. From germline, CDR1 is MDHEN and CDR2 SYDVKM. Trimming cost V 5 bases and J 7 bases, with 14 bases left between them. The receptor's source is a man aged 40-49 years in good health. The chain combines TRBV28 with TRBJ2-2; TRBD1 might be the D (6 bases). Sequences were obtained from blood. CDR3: CASSRDTPYGELFF. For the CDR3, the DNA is TGTGCCAGCAGTAGGGACACACCTTACGGGGAGCTGTTTTTT.